This record covers a single T cell receptor beta chain. The germline gives CDR1 LGHNA, CDR2 YSLEER. Losses at the gene ends were 1 base for V and 8 bases for J; bases not matched to a gene: 2. This CDR3 is 15 amino acids long. This sample was taken from a study of response to subunit inactivated influenza vaccine. Via MiXCR, TCRdb re-called the RT-PCR reads, giving one row per CDR3 protein. Of about 620,000 distinct CDR3 sequences in the sample, approximately 10% were seen once. This sample also belongs to another study, concerning T cells expressing NK-cell markers. As that study records: 5'RACE template switching with UMIs produced the TCR beta cDNA.

The chain joins TRBV4-3 to TRBJ1-6, with 10 bases aligning to TRBD1. The receptor was isolated from a man in his forties or fifties who received an inactivated influenza vaccine. Sequenced material: PBMCs from blood, taken on the day of vaccination. Written as DNA, the CDR3 is TGCGCCAGCAGCCAAGTCGGACAGGGGGATTCACCCCTCCACTTT. It yields the protein CASSQVGQGDSPLHF.